This entry features one T cell receptor beta chain sequence. The CDR3 is 14 amino acids. The germline gives CDR1 LNHDA, CDR2 SQIVND (reference sequence). V was pared by 5 bases and J by 0 bases, with 10 bases between. The data belong to a study of identifying expanded T cells in peripheral blood. Some clones are missing from TCRdb's copy, which holds only in-frame ones; the method was immunoSEQ multiplex PCR. Of about 81,000 clones in the sample, 84% were seen once. The sample taken for sequencing was blood. This chain joins TRBV19 and TRBJ1-1; D gene ambiguous. The clonotype originates from a person aged 18 to 69 in good health. The CDR3 nucleotides read TGTGCCAGTAGTTGGGCCTCGATGAACACTGAAGCTTTCTTT. Its protein product is CASSWASMNTEAFF.